This TCR beta chain was identified during a study of T cells in localized non-small cell lung cancer. The germline CDR1 and CDR2 sequences are SGDLS and YYNGEE. The V end was cut by 3 bases, the J end by 0 bases, with 9 bases between. The CDR3 length is 14 residues. The repertoire was sequenced with immunoSEQ multiplex PCR; TCRdb's copy has only in-frame clones and lacks some. The sample includes around 24,000 clones, roughly four fifths of them seen just once. The source was PBMCs, collected before any cancer treatment. This sequence originates from a man aged 35 to 69 with stage II lung adenocarcinoma. V gene TRBV9 combines with J gene TRBJ2-5, with D tentatively TRBD1 (6 bases). The CDR3: CASSAGQNQETQYF. Here the CDR3 DNA reads TGTGCCAGCAGCGCCGGACAGAACCAAGAGACCCAGTACTTC.